These 27 T cell receptor beta chains were all obtained from the same sample, sequenced in a study of T cells in localized non-small cell lung cancer. Sequenced by immunoSEQ multiplex PCR; TCRdb stores in-frame clones only, minus some. The top ten hold around 3.4% of the sample, which has about 40,000 clones, about 88% seen once. Specimen: peripheral blood, collected before any cancer treatment. The origin of the receptors is a man aged 18 to 49 with stage I lung adenocarcinoma.

The chain recombines TRBV5-6 with TRBJ2-7; 9 nucleotides align to TRBD1. CDR3 length: 13 amino acids. The germline gives CDR1 SGHDT, CDR2 YYEEEE. The ends lost 3 bases at V and 6 bases at J; junction bases unmatched: 4. The CDR3 DNA reads as TGTGCCAGCAGCTGGGACAGGGTCTCCGAGCAGTACTTC. This encodes CASSWDRVSEQYF.

J is TRBJ2-7 and V is TRBV9; a weak D match, TRBD2 (5 bases). Deletions cut 0 bases from V and 1 base from J, with 8 bases between. Germline values: CDR1 SGDLS, CDR2 YYNGEE. This CDR3 contains 14 residues. The CDR3 sequence: CASSVVSESYEQYF. The CDR3, as DNA: TGTGCCAGCAGCGTAGTTAGCGAATCCTACGAGCAGTACTTC.

V is TRBV30 and J is TRBJ2-3; perhaps TRBD1 as D (7 bases). The CDR3 totals 19 residues. Germline V CDR1 and CDR2: GTSNPN, SVGIG (reference sequence). Between the trimmed V and J ends, which lost 0 bases and 0 bases, there was a span of 22 bases. The CDR3 region has the DNA TGTGCCTGGAGTGTATCAGGGGGGAAGGCTATTTCTAGCACAGATACGCAGTATTTT. This codes for CAWSVSGGKAISSTDTQYF.

J is TRBJ2-7 and V is TRBV11-2; TRBD1 agrees at 10 bases. Trimming removed 4 bases from V and 6 bases from J; junction bases left unmatched: 12. The CDR3 is 16 amino acids. Germline CDR1 and CDR2: SGHAT and FQNNGV. The CDR3 coding sequence is TGTGCCAGCAGCTCGGACAGGGGACAGGGGCGCAGCGAGCAGTACTTC. Amino acid sequence: CASSSDRGQGRSEQYF.

The chain carries TRBV10-2 and TRBJ1-3; D possibly corresponds to TRBD1 (6 bases). Germline-derived CDR1 and CDR2 are WSHSY and SAAADI. The CDR3 covers 13 residues. V dropped 6 bases and J dropped 2 bases, with 8 bases sitting between them. This CDR3 is CASRQGTGNTIYF. The CDR3 coding sequence is TGCGCCAGCAGACAGGGAACTGGAAACACCATATATTTT.

J is TRBJ1-1 and V is TRBV7-9; D is unclear. The CDR3 length is 15 residues. The ends were cut back, 5 bases at V and 3 bases at J, with 16 bases in the middle. Looked up from germline, CDR1 is SEHNR and CDR2 is FQNEAQ (reference sequence). Here the CDR3 reads CASSLTGHGDTEAFF. CDR3 nucleotide sequence: TGTGCCAGCAGCCTGACGGGCCATGGCGACACTGAAGCTTTCTTT.

The chain joins TRBV7-9 to TRBJ1-6; tentative D call: TRBD1 (5 bases). Germline V gene sequence: CDR1 SEHNR, CDR2 FQNEAQ (reference sequence). V gave up 4 bases and J gave up 9 bases, with 16 bases separating them. The CDR3 runs to 15 residues. The CDR3 loop reads CASSSSTGSGSPLHF. The CDR3 region has the DNA TGTGCCAGCAGCTCTTCCACAGGTAGTGGTTCACCCCTCCACTTT.

The chain uses TRBV18 and TRBJ1-1; weak D call: TRBD1 (5 bases). The V gene lost 3 bases and the J gene lost 1 base, with 9 bases spanning the gap. The CDR3 covers 14 residues. CDR1 is KGHSH and CDR2 is LQKENI in the germline V gene. The CDR3 DNA sequence: TGTGCCAGCTCACCGGGACTAGGGAACACTGAAGCTTTCTTT. It codes for CASSPGLGNTEAFF.

The chain couples TRBV6-1 to TRBJ2-7; TRBD1 matches 7 bases. Germline V gives CDR1 MNHNS, CDR2 SASEGT. The J segment lost 0 bases and the V segment lost 6 bases, leaving 5 bases of the junction unmatched. The CDR3 runs to 14 residues. The CDR3 region has the DNA TGTGCCAGCAGCCCGGACAGGATCTCCTACGAGCAGTACTTC. Translation: CASSPDRISYEQYF.

The chain links TRBV5-4 to TRBJ2-7, with 7 positions matching TRBD2. CDR1 is SGHNT and CDR2 is YYREEE in the germline V gene (reference sequence). This CDR3 spans 15 amino acids. V was pared by 0 bases and J by 1 base, with 4 bases of the junction left unmatched. As DNA, the CDR3 is TGTGCCAGCAGCTTGGCCGGGACTACTTCCTACGAGCAGTACTTC. This translates into CASSLAGTTSYEQYF.

The chain links TRBV28 to TRBJ1-5, with a possible D match to TRBD1 (5 bases). The CDR3 runs to 14 residues. V was shortened by 5 bases and J by 1 base, with 9 bases between the two germline ends. The germline V gene encodes CDR1 MDHEN and CDR2 SYDVKM. The chain's CDR3 is CASSPPGSNQPQHF. The CDR3, as DNA: TGTGCCAGCAGTCCTCCAGGGAGCAATCAGCCCCAGCATTTT.

The gene calls are TRBV11-3 and TRBJ2-1, with D possibly being TRBD1 (5 bases). Germline V gene lookup returns CDR1 SGHNT and CDR2 YENEEA. V gave up 0 bases and J gave up 8 bases, with 8 bases separating them. This CDR3 comprises 13 residues. The CDR3 nucleotides are TGTGCCAGCAGCTTAGATATCAGGGATGAGCAGTTCTTC. This encodes CASSLDIRDEQFF.

The rearrangement links TRBV19 to TRBJ2-3; 7 bases fit TRBD1. CDR3 length: 13 residues. Germline V gene sequence: CDR1 LNHDA, CDR2 SQIVND (reference sequence). Trimming took 5 bases from V and 4 from J; bases not matched to a gene: 3. CDR3 sequence reads: CASSSTGADTQYF. DNA for the CDR3: TGTGCCAGTAGTTCAACAGGGGCAGATACGCAGTATTTT.

This chain joins TRBV28 and TRBJ2-7; TRBD1 matches 9 bases. V shed 5 bases and J 5 bases; nucleotides not matched to a gene: 4. This CDR3 has 13 residues. Per the germline V gene, CDR1 is MDHEN and CDR2 is SYDVKM. CDR3 DNA sequence: TGTGCCAGCAGTCGGAGGGACAGGGACGAGCAGTACTTC. It specifies CASSRRDRDEQYF.

This CDR3 reads CASSSPAQVNGYTF. The CDR3 DNA reads TGTGCCAGCAGCTCCCCAGCCCAGGTTAATGGCTACACCTTC. This sequence joins TRBV7-2 and TRBJ1-2; D uncertain. Germline CDR1 SGHTA, CDR2 FQGNSA. The V gene lost 4 bases and the J gene lost 6 bases, with 15 bases spanning the gap. There are 14 residues in the CDR3.

The rearrangement links TRBV2 to TRBJ1-4, with no clear D. Germline V lookup: CDR1 SNHLY, CDR2 FYNNEI. V lost 5 bases and J lost 2, with 18 bases in between. The CDR3 runs to 17 residues. The CDR3 loop reads CASSYPGDSWTNEKLFF. CDR3 coding DNA: TGTGCCAGCAGTTATCCGGGAGACTCATGGACTAATGAAAAACTGTTTTTT.

This rearrangement joins TRBV2 to TRBJ2-1; 9 bases agree with TRBD2. The ends lost 3 bases at V and 0 bases at J; junction bases unmatched: 3. The CDR3 runs to 16 residues. Germline CDR1 reads SNHLY; CDR2 reads FYNNEI. Here the CDR3 reads CASSDSGGPSYNEQFF. CDR3 bases: TGTGCCAGCAGTGATAGCGGGGGCCCCTCCTACAATGAGCAGTTCTTC.

This rearrangement joins TRBV5-6 to TRBJ2-1; D ambiguous. This CDR3 has 14 amino acids. Trimming stripped 2 bases from V and 0 bases from J, with 6 bases between. Germline values: CDR1 SGHDT, CDR2 YYEEEE. The CDR3 DNA follows: TGTGCCAGCAGCTTCCCCAGCTCCTACAATGAGCAGTTCTTC. As protein: CASSFPSSYNEQFF.

The gene calls are TRBV19 and TRBJ2-1, with 12 nucleotides matching TRBD2. Germline CDR1 and CDR2: LNHDA and SQIVND (reference sequence). Losses at the gene ends were 1 base for V and 8 bases for J; bases not matched to a gene: 6. This CDR3 region has 16 residues. The DNA for the CDR3 is TGTGCCAGTAGTATAGCACTAGCGGGGGGTGGCCATGAGCAGTTCTTC. Its protein product is CASSIALAGGGHEQFF.

The chain has TRBV7-3 and TRBJ2-1, with a weak D call TRBD1 (5 bases). The CDR3 length is 15 residues. The germline V gene encodes CDR1 SGHTA and CDR2 FQGTGA. V shed 5 bases and J shed 2 bases, with 13 bases lying between them. CDR3: CASSSDSTPYNEQFF. In DNA, the CDR3 is TGTGCCAGCAGCAGCGACAGTACCCCCTACAATGAGCAGTTCTTC.

The chain recombines TRBV18 with TRBJ2-7; D assignment may be TRBD1 or TRBD2 (5 bases each). CDR1 and CDR2 from the germline V gene are KGHSH and LQKENI. The CDR3 spans 17 residues. Trimming left V 2 bases short and J 0 bases short, with 17 bases between. The CDR3: CASSPSVSGTVSYEQYF. CDR3 DNA: TGTGCCAGCTCACCATCGGTTAGTGGGACGGTCTCCTACGAGCAGTACTTC.

The chain joins TRBV4-1 to TRBJ2-5; either TRBD1 or TRBD2 may fit D (6 bases each). V was pared by 2 bases and J by 5 bases, with 9 bases between. Germline CDR1 is MGHRA and CDR2 is YSYEKL. This CDR3 spans 13 amino acids. In DNA, the CDR3 is TGCGCCAGCAGCCAATCCGGGGGCGAGACCCAGTACTTC. This encodes CASSQSGGETQYF.

The chain couples TRBV11-2 to TRBJ1-4, with a weak D call TRBD1 (6 bases). Trimming took 4 bases from V and 8 from J, leaving 17 bases between them. The CDR3 has 15 residues. Germline loops: CDR1 SGHAT, CDR2 FQNNGV. CDR3 nucleotide sequence: TGTGCCAGCAGCTCAGGGGTTGGCCCTAGAGAAAAACTGTTTTTT. Amino acid sequence: CASSSGVGPREKLFF.

The gene calls are TRBV2 and TRBJ2-7; weak D call: TRBD1 (5 bases). Trimming took 7 bases from V and 0 from J, leaving 16 bases between them. Germline-derived CDR1 and CDR2 are SNHLY and FYNNEI. The CDR3 runs to 15 residues. In nucleotides, the CDR3 is TGTGCCAGCATGTCGAGAAGGGGAATCTCCTACGAGCAGTACTTC. It translates to CASMSRRGISYEQYF.

The chain carries TRBV4-3 and TRBJ1-4, with 9 bases that match TRBD1. The CDR3 is made up of 18 amino acids. Germline V CDR1 and CDR2: LGHNA, YSLEER. V lost 0 bases and J lost 5; bases outside the gene matches: 10. The CDR3 sequence: CASSQEVIQGAQNEKLFF. The DNA for the CDR3 is TGCGCCAGCAGCCAAGAGGTGATACAGGGGGCGCAGAATGAAAAACTGTTTTTT.

This sequence joins TRBV5-1 and TRBJ1-4, with D possibly being TRBD1 (5 bases). The CDR3 is 16 amino acids. CDR1 is SGHRS, CDR2 YFSETQ, per germline. The germline V and J ends were trimmed by 0 bases and 0 bases, with 9 bases remaining between them. CDR3 DNA sequence: TGCGCCAGCAGCTTGGCGGGGCAAGCAACTAATGAAAAACTGTTTTTT. Protein product: CASSLAGQATNEKLFF.

The chain carries TRBV15 and TRBJ2-5; D gene unclear. Germline lookup yields CDR1 LNHNV and CDR2 YYDKDF (reference sequence). CDR3 length: 13 residues. Trimming removed 5 bases from V and 1 base from J, with 8 bases in between. The CDR3 region is CATSVGRQETQYF. CDR3 nucleotide sequence: TGTGCCACCAGCGTCGGCCGCCAAGAGACCCAGTACTTC.